A few counts support the clone carrying this T cell receptor beta chain. The antigen remains undetermined. This CDR3 is built from 18 residues. Looked up from germline, CDR1 is LGHNA and CDR2 is YNFKEQ. The trim removed 1 base at V and 2 bases at J, leaving 9 bases unmatched. This entry belongs to a study of T-cell reconstitution after alpha-beta-depleted transplantation in children. Findings and limits, study-wide: It was newly produced T cells that mostly accounted for T-cell counts and diversity one year after transplant. Surviving recipient T cells and thymic progenitors underlay high day-60 TCRbeta diversity in some patients. Expanded graft clones numbering several hundred reportedly gave rise to alpha-beta T cells about two months after transplant.

Unique molecular identifiers were used to barcode this TCRbeta library. In TCRdb, the PCR reads were re-called with MiXCR into one record per CDR3 protein. The sample carries some 840,000 distinct CDR3 sequences, around 17% recorded once. This TCR came from a male patient aged 10 to 17 who had a stem cell transplant for acute lymphoblastic leukemia, so the T cells may come from the graft donor. This chain joins TRBV4-2 and TRBJ2-1; 9 bases are a match to TRBD2. The sequencing used PBMCs, mostly from graft donor cells, collected 360 days after TCRalphabeta/CD19-depleted stem cell transplant. CDR3 sequence reads: CASSQAFQGGGAYNEQFF. The CDR3 DNA follows: TGTGCCAGCAGCCAAGCCTTCCAGGGCGGGGGGGCCTACAATGAGCAGTTCTTC.